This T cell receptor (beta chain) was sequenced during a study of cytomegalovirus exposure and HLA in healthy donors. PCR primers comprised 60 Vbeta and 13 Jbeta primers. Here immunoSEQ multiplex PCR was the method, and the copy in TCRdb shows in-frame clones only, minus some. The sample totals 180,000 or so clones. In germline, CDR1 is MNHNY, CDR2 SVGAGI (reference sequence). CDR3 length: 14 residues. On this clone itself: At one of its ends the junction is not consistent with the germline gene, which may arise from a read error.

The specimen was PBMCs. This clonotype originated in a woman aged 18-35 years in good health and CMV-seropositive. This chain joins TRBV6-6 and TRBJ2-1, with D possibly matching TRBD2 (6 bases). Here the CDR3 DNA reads TGTGCCAGCACCGACGGGGGTCGTTTGGGATATCCTATCTTC. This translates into CASTDGGRLGYPIF.